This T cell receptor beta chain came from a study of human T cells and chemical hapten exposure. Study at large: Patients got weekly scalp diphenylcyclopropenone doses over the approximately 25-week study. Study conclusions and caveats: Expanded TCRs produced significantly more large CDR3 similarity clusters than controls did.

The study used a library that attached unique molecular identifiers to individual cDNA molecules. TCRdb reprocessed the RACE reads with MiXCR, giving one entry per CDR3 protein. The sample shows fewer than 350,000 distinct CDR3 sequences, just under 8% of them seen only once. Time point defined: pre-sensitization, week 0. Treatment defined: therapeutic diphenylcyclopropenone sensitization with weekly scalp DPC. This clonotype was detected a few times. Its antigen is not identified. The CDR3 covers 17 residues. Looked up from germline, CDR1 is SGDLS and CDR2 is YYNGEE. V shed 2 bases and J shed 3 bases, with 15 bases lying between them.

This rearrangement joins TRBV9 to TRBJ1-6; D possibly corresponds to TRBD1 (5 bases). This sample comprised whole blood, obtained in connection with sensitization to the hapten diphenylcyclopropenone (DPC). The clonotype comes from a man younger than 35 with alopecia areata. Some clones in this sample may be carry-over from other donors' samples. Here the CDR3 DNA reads TGTGCCAGCAGCGTTGGAACCCAGGGCCTCTATAATTCACCCCTCCACTTT. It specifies CASSVGTQGLYNSPLHF.